Listed below are T cell receptor beta chains from one sample, sequenced in a study of regulatory T cells in long-lasting Graves disease. TCRdb processed the multiplex PCR reads anew with MiXCR; each CDR3 protein has one entry. The sample includes over 650,000 distinct CDR3 sequences, approximately 29% of them seen just once. Sequencing used peripheral blood mononuclear cells (PBMCs), obtained when the disease was refractory, from a patient treated with antithyroid drugs. These receptors came from a female donor with Graves disease. CDR3s include the opening cysteine and the closing phenylalanine or tryptophan. D genes are given only for firm matches. Expanded clones are given a class, and other clones once, few, many or no size at all.

>TRBJ2-5|few|NA|TRBV11-2
CASSSDTLQETQYF
TGTGCCAGCAGCTCCGACACCCTCCAAGAGACCCAGTACTTC
>TRBJ2-5|NA|TRBD2|TRBV3-1
CASSQPRTSGTPSETQYF
TGTGCCAGCAGCCAACCACGGACTAGCGGGACCCCCTCAGAGACCCAGTACTTC
>TRBJ2-7|few|TRBD2|TRBV5-1
CASSWTSGRNEQYF
TGCGCCAGCAGCTGGACTAGCGGGAGGAACGAGCAGTACTTC
>TRBJ2-5|few|NA|TRBV29-1
CSVEAGQTQYF
TGCAGCGTTGAGGCGGGACAGACCCAGTACTTC
>TRBJ1-5|once|NA|TRBV6-2/TRBV6-3
CASSYSAPVGNSNQPQHF
TGTGCCAGCAGTTACTCGGCCCCCGTAGGTAATAGCAATCAGCCCCAGCATTTT
>TRBJ1-1|few|NA|TRBV19
CASQQRALNTEAFF
TGTGCCAGCCAACAGAGGGCCTTGAACACTGAAGCTTTCTTT
>TRBJ2-7|few|TRBD1|TRBV6-2/TRBV6-3
CASSSSRGHGMYEQYF
TGTGCCAGCAGCTCATCCAGGGGGCATGGAATGTACGAGCAGTACTTC
>TRBJ1-1|few|NA|TRBV12-3/TRBV12-4
CASSSGRGGAFF
TGTGCCAGCAGTTCCGGACGCGGTGGGGCTTTCTTT
>TRBJ1-5|few|TRBD1|TRBV7-2
CASSLEGDSHQPQHF
TGTGCCAGCAGCTTAGAAGGGGACAGCCATCAGCCCCAGCATTTT
>TRBJ1-4|few|TRBD1|TRBV7-9
CASRGDRGLVEKLFF
TGTGCCAGCAGAGGAGACAGGGGTTTGGTTGAAAAACTGTTTTTT
>TRBJ1-1|NA|TRBD1|TRBV18
CASSPPQGDTEAFF
TGTGCCAGCTCACCGCCGCAGGGGGACACTGAAGCTTTCTTT
>TRBJ2-4|NA|TRBD2|TRBV20-1
CSAPTSGRAKNIQYF
TGCAGTGCACCTACTAGCGGGCGGGCCAAAAACATTCAGTACTTC
>TRBJ1-4|many|NA|TRBV7-2
CASSSSDEKLFF
TGTGCCAGCAGCTCGTCGGATGAAAAACTGTTTTTT
>TRBJ1-1|NA|NA|TRBV9
CASSPPDLPNTEAFF
TGTGCCAGCAGCCCCCCCGACCTACCGAACACTGAAGCTTTCTTT
>TRBJ1-1|few|NA|TRBV20-1
CSARDATGRNTEAFF
TGCAGTGCTAGAGATGCGACAGGACGGAACACTGAAGCTTTCTTT
>TRBJ1-2|NA|NA|TRBV29-1
CSVDTGTPGGYTF
TGCAGCGTTGACACTGGGACTCCGGGGGGCTACACCTTC
>TRBJ1-6|many|NA|TRBV6-2/TRBV6-3
CASSYSTGSRSSYNSPLHF
TGTGCCAGCAGTTACTCGACGGGCAGTAGGAGCTCCTATAATTCACCCCTCCACTTT
>TRBJ2-7|many|NA|TRBV6-1
CASRRRESAYEQYF
TGTGCCAGCAGGAGGCGGGAATCGGCCTACGAGCAGTACTTC
>TRBJ2-3|NA|NA|TRBV27
CASQAIQTDTQYF
TGTGCCTCCCAGGCTATACAAACAGATACGCAGTATTTT
>TRBJ2-5|many|NA|TRBV2
CASKRDFQETQYF
TGTGCCAGCAAAAGGGATTTCCAAGAGACCCAGTACTTC
>TRBJ2-1|NA|NA|TRBV11-2
CASRRVPYNEQFF
TGTGCCAGCAGACGAGTACCCTACAATGAGCAGTTCTTC
>TRBJ1-6|NA|NA|TRBV27
CASSGHDNSPLHF
TGTGCCAGCAGCGGACACGATAATTCACCCCTCCACTTT
>TRBJ2-7|few|TRBD1|TRBV6-1
CASSALIGTGGKGAYF
TGTGCCAGCAGTGCGTTGATCGGGACAGGGGGCAAGGGTGCGTACTTC
>TRBJ2-7|few|TRBD2|TRBV20-1
CSIRLADSYEQYF
TGCAGCATTCGACTAGCGGATTCCTACGAGCAGTACTTC
>TRBJ1-1|NA|NA|TRBV3-1
CASSQVPWTENTEAFF
TGTGCCAGCAGCCAAGTCCCGTGGACAGAGAACACTGAAGCTTTCTTT
>TRBJ1-1|few|NA|TRBV20-1
CSAKNREGTEAFF
TGCAGTGCTAAGAACAGGGAGGGGACTGAAGCTTTCTTT
>TRBJ1-5|few|TRBD1|TRBV29-1
CSVKTGGNQPQHF
TGCAGCGTTAAGACAGGGGGCAATCAGCCCCAGCATTTT
>TRBJ1-5|many|NA|TRBV27
CASSPPGGWVPQHF
TGTGCCAGCAGTCCCCCTGGGGGGTGGGTGCCCCAGCATTTT
>TRBJ1-5|few|NA|TRBV20-1
CSAAGTRNQPQHF
TGCAGTGCGGCGGGGACACGGAATCAGCCCCAGCATTTT
>TRBJ1-1|NA|TRBD1|TRBV29-1
CSVEQGASTEAFF
TGCAGCGTGGAACAGGGGGCGAGCACTGAAGCTTTCTTT
>TRBJ2-7|NA|NA|TRBV6-5
CASSYSRERSYEQYF
TGTGCCAGCAGTTACTCGAGGGAGAGGAGCTACGAGCAGTACTTC
>TRBJ1-6|NA|NA|TRBV20-1
CSARDARRPNSPLHF
TGCAGTGCTAGAGATGCGCGGAGGCCTAATTCACCCCTCCACTTT
>TRBJ1-1|few|NA|TRBV5-1
CASSLGHQSTGTEAFF
TGCGCCAGCAGCCTAGGACACCAATCAACGGGGACTGAAGCTTTCTTT
>TRBJ1-6|many|TRBD1|TRBV19
CASSLQDRENSPLHF
TGTGCCAGTAGTCTCCAGGACAGGGAGAATTCACCCCTCCACTTT
>TRBJ2-7|NA|NA|TRBV10-3
CAISSSSAYEQYF
TGTGCCATCAGTTCTAGTAGTGCCTACGAGCAGTACTTC
>TRBJ1-2|many|NA|TRBV2
CASSETLSHTF
TGTGCCAGCAGTGAAACCCTGAGTCACACCTTC
>TRBJ1-1|few|NA|TRBV6-1
CASSGGRRRTEAFF
TGTGCCAGCAGTGGGGGACGGAGGAGAACTGAAGCTTTCTTT
>TRBJ1-2|NA|NA|TRBV29-1
CSVRDTTYGYTF
TGCAGCGTGAGGGACACCACCTATGGCTACACCTTC
>TRBJ2-5|NA|NA|TRBV7-9
CASSLGFPGETQYF
TGTGCCAGCAGCTTAGGGTTCCCCGGGGAGACCCAGTACTTC
>TRBJ1-2|many|NA|TRBV2
CASSGQYYGYTF
TGTGCCAGCAGCGGACAGTACTATGGCTACACCTTC
>TRBJ1-5|NA|NA|TRBV12-3/TRBV12-4
CASSPMDGQRNQPQHF
TGTGCCAGCAGTCCAATGGACGGGCAGCGCAATCAGCCCCAGCATTTT
>TRBJ1-1|few|NA|TRBV2
CASSPDTIEAFF
TGTGCCAGCAGTCCGGACACCATAGAAGCTTTCTTT
>TRBJ2-3|NA|NA|TRBV7-9
CASSSGTTDTQYF
TGTGCCAGCAGCTCAGGGACCACAGATACGCAGTATTTT
>TRBJ2-5|NA|TRBD2|TRBV20-1
CSARGDFTTSGSNQETQYF
TGCAGTGCTAGAGGAGACTTTACCACTAGCGGGAGTAATCAAGAGACCCAGTACTTC
>TRBJ1-4|NA|TRBD1|TRBV19
CASSWDREEKLFF
TGTGCCAGTAGCTGGGACAGGGAGGAAAAACTGTTTTTT
>TRBJ1-5|NA|TRBD1|TRBV7-2
CASSLETGALINQPQHF
TGTGCCAGCAGCTTAGAGACAGGGGCATTGATCAATCAGCCCCAGCATTTT
>TRBJ1-4|few|NA|TRBV7-2
CASSQAGAEEKLFF
TGTGCCAGCAGCCAAGCGGGAGCGGAGGAAAAACTGTTTTTT
>TRBJ2-2|few|NA|TRBV6-5
CASSYGTQAGELFF
TGTGCCAGCAGTTACGGGACCCAAGCCGGGGAGCTGTTTTTT
>TRBJ1-5|few|NA|TRBV6-5
CASSYSRTANQPQHF
TGTGCCAGCAGTTACTCGCGAACAGCGAATCAGCCCCAGCATTTT
>TRBJ1-6|NA|NA|TRBV12-3/TRBV12-4
CASSSHQGSPLHF
TGTGCCAGCAGCTCCCACCAAGGTTCACCCCTCCACTTT
>TRBJ1-4|few|NA|TRBV19
CASRKQGSNEKLFF
TGTGCCAGTAGAAAGCAGGGTTCTAATGAAAAACTGTTTTTT
>TRBJ1-4|many|NA|TRBV20-1
CSAKGGGREKLFF
TGCAGTGCTAAGGGGGGGGGTCGAGAAAAACTGTTTTTT
>TRBJ2-4|many|TRBD1|TRBV28
CASSLLGDSENIQYF
TGTGCCAGCAGTTTACTCGGGGACAGCGAAAACATTCAGTACTTC
>TRBJ2-7|NA|TRBD2|TRBV7-9
CASSREGTSGSQYEQYF
TGTGCCAGCAGCAGAGAAGGGACTAGCGGGAGCCAGTACGAGCAGTACTTC
>TRBJ2-7|few|TRBD1|TRBV29-1
CSVGGRGQYEQYF
TGCAGCGTTGGAGGAAGGGGGCAATACGAGCAGTACTTC
>TRBJ2-2|NA|NA|TRBV18
CASSPPQGFTGELFF
TGTGCCAGCTCACCACCCCAGGGCTTCACCGGGGAGCTGTTTTTT
>TRBJ1-5|NA|NA|TRBV6-2/TRBV6-3
CASTADYSNQPQHF
TGTGCCAGCACCGCAGACTATAGCAATCAGCCCCAGCATTTT
>TRBJ1-2|once|NA|TRBV9
CASSVGQEQYGYTF
TGTGCCAGCAGCGTAGGGCAGGAACAATATGGCTACACCTTC
>TRBJ2-7|once|NA|TRBV6-5
CASSYGGGATYEQYF
TGTGCCAGCAGTTACGGAGGGGGCGCAACCTACGAGCAGTACTTC
>TRBJ2-7|many|NA|TRBV28
CASSYRNSYEQYF
TGTGCCAGCAGTTATCGGAACTCCTACGAGCAGTACTTC